This TCR beta chain was captured by sequencing in a study of shared clonotypes between healthy human individuals (dated by TCRdb to 2019 to 2021). Describing the broader study: Two women and a few men aged 18 to 49 years were included in the cohort. Leukapheresis yielded between about 0.85 and 10 billion PBMCs per donor. Blood TCR repertoires of roughly 5 healthy adults were deeply sequenced to estimate repertoire size and the extent of clonotype sharing between individuals. Libraries were prepared and TCR repertoires were sequenced by different laboratories using diverse techniques, in order to increase sequencing depth and limit assay-specific biases.

Using the deep immunoSEQ assay, multiplex PCR amplified TCR CDR3 regions from genomic DNA. Genomic DNA extracted from each cell subset was distributed evenly over all wells of several immunoSEQ 96-well plates, and each plate served as one replicate. For unsorted PBMC, 250 to 350 ng genomic DNA, equal to 32,000 or so T cell genomes, was loaded into each replicate PCR. Genomic DNA from unsorted PBMC was sequenced over ten immunoSEQ deep assay plates. Purified libraries were quantified with a Qubit 3.0 fluorometer, sized on a Bioanalyzer 2100, and re-quantified with the KAPA Library Quantification kit. A separate single-read 150-cycle Illumina NextSeq 550 flow cell was used to sequence each immunoSEQ 96-well plate. The published analysis was carried out like this. Because the immunoSEQ output included only junctional sequences and no quality scores, the filtering could not be the same as the filtering used for full-length reads. To assign V/J genes and CDR3, sequences were annotated against IMGT germline references using PyIR, a Python wrapper for IgBLAST v1.9. Reads were filtered out if the reads had weak V/J assignments (E-value above 1e-6), no CDR3, stop codons, out-of-frame junctions, or ambiguous translated residues. A V3J clonotype was defined by an identical inferred V gene, J gene, and CDR3 amino acid sequence. Percentage overlap between repertoires was calculated by dividing the number of shared unique clonotypes by the size of the smaller repertoire. Three approaches were used to assess repertoire richness: RTK rarefaction, the Chao1 estimator, and Recon v2.1 estimates of unobserved clonotypes. TCRdb retrieved this table from immuneACCESS and kept in-frame rearrangements only. Not all clones are present; in checked studies, unresolved V genes account for under half, and no reason is known for the remainder. V and J calls and clone size follow that table, whereas D and trimming were derived from the DNA. The sample contains some 470,000 clones, 60% to 85% of them found a single time. Of the sample, 10% to 15% is held by the ten largest clones.

Taken from the germline V gene, the CDR1 and CDR2 loops are MRHNA and SNTAGT. From its cysteine to its phenylalanine, the CDR3 spans 17 amino acids. CDR3 DNA only is kept here, 51 bases in frame from base 1. Trimming leaves V shorter by 2 bases and J shorter by 3 bases, with the junction holding 8 bases beyond the gene matches. Broader findings and caveats from the paper: Because the study included a small number of donors, the genetic and exposure-history diversity represented was limited. Based on pairwise subsampling, the degree of clonotype sharing among donors was expected to be affected by sequencing depth. Sampling was restricted to blood, and TCR repertoires in tissues likely differ from the TCR repertoires found in blood.

The donors were healthy, HIV-negative adults with no recently reported acute infections or vaccinations. All donors were Caucasian adults living in Nashville, Tennessee, USA. In the unsorted samples, some 100 million PBMCs were counted, and genomic DNA was extracted using the QIAamp DNA Blood Mini kit. After blood collection by leukapheresis, PBMCs were isolated using Ficoll-Histopaque density gradient centrifugation and then cryopreserved in the vapor phase of liquid nitrogen. Concerning this clone: Its recognized antigen is unknown. No qualities accompany the bases; no much larger clone lies one base away.

In this chain, TRBV6-4 is recombined with TRBJ2-4, with 9 bases aligning to TRBD2. The clonotype comes from a woman aged 40 to 50 in good health. Some clones in this sample may be carry-over from other donors' samples. Sequencing input: PBMCs. CDR3 sequence: CASSDPKETSGKNIQYF. In nucleotide form, the sequence is TGTGCCAGCAGTGACCCGAAGGAGACTAGCGGCAAAAACATTCAGTACTTC.